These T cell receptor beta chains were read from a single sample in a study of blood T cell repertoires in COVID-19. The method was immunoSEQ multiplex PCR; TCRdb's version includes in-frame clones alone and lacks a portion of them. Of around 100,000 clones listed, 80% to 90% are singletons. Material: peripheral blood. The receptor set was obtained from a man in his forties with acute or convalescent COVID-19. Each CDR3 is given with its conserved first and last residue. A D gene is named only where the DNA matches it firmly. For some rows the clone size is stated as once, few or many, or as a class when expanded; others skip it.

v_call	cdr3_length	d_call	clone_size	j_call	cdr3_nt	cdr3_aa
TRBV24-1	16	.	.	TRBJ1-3	TGTGCCACCAGTGACTCCAGAACAGGCTCTGGAAACACCATATATTTT	CATSDSRTGSGNTIYF
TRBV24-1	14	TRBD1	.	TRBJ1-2	TGTGCCACCAGTGATTTGAGGGACAGGGGCGGCTACACCTTC	CATSDLRDRGGYTF
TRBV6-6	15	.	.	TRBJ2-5	TGTGCCAGCAGCTACCGTGGCAGACTAAAAGAGACCCAGTACTTC	CASSYRGRLKETQYF
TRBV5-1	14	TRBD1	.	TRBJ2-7	TGCGCCAGCAGCTTGGGACAGGGAGCCTACGAGCAGTACTTC	CASSLGQGAYEQYF
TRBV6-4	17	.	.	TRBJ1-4	TGTGCCAGCAGTGACCCTGAAACCTCAGAACGGTTCGGGAAACTGTTTTTT	CASSDPETSERFGKLFF
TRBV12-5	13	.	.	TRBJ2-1	TGTGCTAGTGGTCCGGTGTTGGTTAATGAGCAGTTCTTC	CASGPVLVNEQFF
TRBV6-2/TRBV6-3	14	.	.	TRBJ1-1	TGTGCCAGCAGTCCACCGACAGAGAACACTGAAGCTTTCTTT	CASSPPTENTEAFF
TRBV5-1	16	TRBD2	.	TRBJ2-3	TGCGCCAGCAGCTTCGGACTAGCGGGGGATGAGGATACGCAGTATTTT	CASSFGLAGDEDTQYF
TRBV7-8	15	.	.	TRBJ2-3	TGTGCCAGCATCAGCCTTTTAGCAGGCACAGATACGCAGTATTTT	CASISLLAGTDTQYF
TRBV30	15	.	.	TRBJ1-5	TGTGCCTGGAGTCCCGGGACATTCGCGAATCAGCCCCAGCATTTT	CAWSPGTFANQPQHF
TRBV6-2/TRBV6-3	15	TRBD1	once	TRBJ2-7	TGTGCCAGCAGTTACAGTAAACAGGGGTTCCGCGAGCAGTACTTC	CASSYSKQGFREQYF
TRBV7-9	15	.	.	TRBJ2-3	TGTGCCAGCCTCGCGGCAACACCCTCTCCAGATACGCAGTATTTT	CASLAATPSPDTQYF
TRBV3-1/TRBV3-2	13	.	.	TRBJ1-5	TGTGCCAGCAGCCAAGACCTTAATCAGCCCCAGCATTTT	CASSQDLNQPQHF
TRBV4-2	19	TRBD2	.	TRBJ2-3	TGTGCCAGCAGCCAGGGTGGCTTCCGGGGGGAACGTAGCACAGATACGCAGTATTTT	CASSQGGFRGERSTDTQYF